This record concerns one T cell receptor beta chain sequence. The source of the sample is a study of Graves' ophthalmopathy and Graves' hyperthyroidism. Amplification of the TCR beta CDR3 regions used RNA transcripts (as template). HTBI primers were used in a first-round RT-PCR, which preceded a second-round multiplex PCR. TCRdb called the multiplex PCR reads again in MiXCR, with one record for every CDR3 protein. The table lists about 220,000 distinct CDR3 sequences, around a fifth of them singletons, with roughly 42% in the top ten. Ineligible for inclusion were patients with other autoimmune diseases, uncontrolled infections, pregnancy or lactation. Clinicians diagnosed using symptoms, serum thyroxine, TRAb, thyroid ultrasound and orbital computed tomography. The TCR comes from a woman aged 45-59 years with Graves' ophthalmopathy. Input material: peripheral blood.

For the CDR3, the DNA is TGTGCCAGCAGCGTGGGGACCAGGAACACTGAAGCTTTCTTT. It codes for CASSVGTRNTEAFF. The chain combines TRBV6-1 with TRBJ1-1; D might be TRBD1 (5 bases). The germline CDR1 and CDR2 sequences are MNHNS and SASEGT. This CDR3 contains 14 residues. The V end lost 6 bases, the J end lost 1 base, and 12 bases lay between the germline ends.